This T cell receptor beta chain was sequenced in a study of blood T cell repertoires in COVID-19. Study in general: Sites in the United States, Italy and Spain provided acute and convalescent COVID-19 samples. T cells, B-cell-depleted T cells, or PBMCs supplied cDNA or gDNA.

CDR3 length equals 16 residues. This clone was seen just once. Source study methods: Estimated nucleated cell counts came from reference gene primer amplification. The table came from immunoSEQ multiplex PCR; TCRdb's copy has only in-frame clones and leaves some out. The V and J calls and clone size are taken from that table; D and trimming were inferred from the DNA. This table has about 300,000 clones, 65% to 90% appearing once. Participants spanned ages about 18 to 90 years and resided in about 25 US areas. Sequencing used PBMCs or T cells enriched from blood (not recorded which). V and J are TRBV12-2 and TRBJ2-4; TRBD1, as called in the table, went unchecked against the DNA. TRBV12-2 is recorded as a pseudogene. The TCR sequence derives from a woman aged 18-35 years who had recovered from COVID-19. CDR3 residues: CASRLEGSEYKNIQYF. The CDR3 DNA reads as TGTGCAAGTCGCTTAGAGGGGTCAGAGTACAAAAACATTCAGTACTTC.